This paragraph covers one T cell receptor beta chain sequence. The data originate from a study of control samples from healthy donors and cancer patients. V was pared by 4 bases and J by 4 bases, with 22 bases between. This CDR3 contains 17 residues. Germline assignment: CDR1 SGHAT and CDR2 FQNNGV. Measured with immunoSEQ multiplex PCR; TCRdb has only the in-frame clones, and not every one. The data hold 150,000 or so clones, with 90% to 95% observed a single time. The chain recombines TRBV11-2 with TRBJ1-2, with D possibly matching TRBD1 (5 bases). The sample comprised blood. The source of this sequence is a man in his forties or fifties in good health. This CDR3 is CASSSLVGKTGRYGYTF. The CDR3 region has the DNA TGTGCCAGCAGCTCACTAGTTGGCAAAACGGGGCGCTATGGCTACACCTTC.